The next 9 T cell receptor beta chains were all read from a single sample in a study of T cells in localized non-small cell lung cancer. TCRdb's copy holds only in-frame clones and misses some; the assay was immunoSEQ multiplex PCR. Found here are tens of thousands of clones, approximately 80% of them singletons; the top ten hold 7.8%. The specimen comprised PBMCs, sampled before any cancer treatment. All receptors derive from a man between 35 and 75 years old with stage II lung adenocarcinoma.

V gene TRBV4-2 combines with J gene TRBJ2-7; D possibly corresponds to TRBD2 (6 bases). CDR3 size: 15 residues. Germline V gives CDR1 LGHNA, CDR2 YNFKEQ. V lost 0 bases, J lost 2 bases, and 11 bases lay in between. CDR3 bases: TGTGCCAGCAGCCAAGATATAGGCGGGGCCTACGAGCAGTACTTC. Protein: CASSQDIGGAYEQYF.

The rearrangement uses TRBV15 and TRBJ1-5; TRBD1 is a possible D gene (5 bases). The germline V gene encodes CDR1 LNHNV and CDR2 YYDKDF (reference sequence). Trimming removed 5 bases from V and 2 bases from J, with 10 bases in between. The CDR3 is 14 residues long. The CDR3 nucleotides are TGTGCCACCAGCCTCCGGGGGGGCAATCAGCCCCAGCATTTT. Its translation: CATSLRGGNQPQHF.

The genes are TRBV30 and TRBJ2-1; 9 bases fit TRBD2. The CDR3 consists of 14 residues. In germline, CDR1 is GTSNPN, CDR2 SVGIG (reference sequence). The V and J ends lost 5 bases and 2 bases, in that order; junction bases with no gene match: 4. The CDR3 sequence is CAWDLAGTYNEQFF. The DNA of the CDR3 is TGTGCCTGGGATCTAGCGGGGACCTACAATGAGCAGTTCTTC.

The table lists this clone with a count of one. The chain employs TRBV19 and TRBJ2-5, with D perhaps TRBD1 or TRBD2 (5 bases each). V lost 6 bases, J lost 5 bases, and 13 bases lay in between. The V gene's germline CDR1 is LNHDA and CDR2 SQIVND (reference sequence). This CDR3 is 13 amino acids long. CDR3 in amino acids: CASRGVGAETQYF. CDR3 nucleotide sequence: TGTGCCAGTAGGGGGGTAGGGGCGGAGACCCAGTACTTC.

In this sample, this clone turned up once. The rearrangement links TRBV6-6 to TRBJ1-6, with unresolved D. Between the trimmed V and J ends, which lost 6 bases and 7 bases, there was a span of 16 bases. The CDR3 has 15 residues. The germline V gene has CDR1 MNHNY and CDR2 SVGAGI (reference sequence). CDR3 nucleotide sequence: TGTGCCAGCAGACCATATGAGGAAACGAATTCACCCCTCCACTTT. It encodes CASRPYEETNSPLHF.

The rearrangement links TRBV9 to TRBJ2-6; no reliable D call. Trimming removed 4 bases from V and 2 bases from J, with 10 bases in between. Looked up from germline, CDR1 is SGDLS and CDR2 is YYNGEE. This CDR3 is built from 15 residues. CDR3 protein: CASSPRPAGANVLTF. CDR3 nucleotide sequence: TGTGCCAGCAGCCCCCGTCCGGCTGGGGCCAACGTCCTGACTTTC.

DNA of the CDR3: TGTGCCAGCAGTGAAAGCCTAGCGGGGACAGATACGCAGTATTTT. This translates into CASSESLAGTDTQYF. The rearrangement links TRBV6-1 to TRBJ2-3; 9 nucleotides agree with TRBD2. This CDR3 has 15 amino acids. The germline V gene encodes CDR1 MNHNS and CDR2 SASEGT. V shed 2 bases and J 3 bases; nucleotides not matched to a gene: 3.

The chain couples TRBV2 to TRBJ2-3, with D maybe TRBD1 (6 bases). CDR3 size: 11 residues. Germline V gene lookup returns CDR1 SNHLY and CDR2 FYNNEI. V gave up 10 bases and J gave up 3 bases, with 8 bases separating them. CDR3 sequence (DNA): TGTGCCATGCAGGGGACAGATACGCAGTATTTT. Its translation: CAMQGTDTQYF. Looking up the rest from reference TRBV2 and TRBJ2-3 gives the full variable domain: EPEVTQTPSHQVTQMGQEVILRCVPISNHLYFYWYRQILGQKVEFLVSFYNNEISEKSEIFDDQFSVERPDGSNFTLKIRSTKLEDSAMYFCAMQGTDTQYFGPGTRLTVL.

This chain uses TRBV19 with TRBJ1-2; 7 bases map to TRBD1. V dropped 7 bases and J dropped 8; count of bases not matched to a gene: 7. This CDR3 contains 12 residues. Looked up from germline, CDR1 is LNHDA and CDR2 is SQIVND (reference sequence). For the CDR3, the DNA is TGTGCCAGTAAGACAGGGTTGAGGGGCTACACCTTC. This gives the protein CASKTGLRGYTF.